What follows is one T cell receptor beta chain and its context. Its cognate antigen is unknown. Trimming shortened V by 6 bases and J by 12 bases, and 18 bases separated the two germline ends. Germline V gene data show CDR1 as MNHEY and CDR2 as SMNVEV (reference sequence). The CDR3 runs to 12 residues. These data originate in a study of OX40 agonist ivuxolimab in advanced cancers. About the study: Ivuxolimab doses were 0.01, 0.1, 0.3, 1.5, 3 or 10 mg/kg every 2 weeks.

TCRdb's copy holds only in-frame clones and misses some; the assay was immunoSEQ multiplex PCR. The data show 40,000 to 45,000 clones, with approximately 91% seen just once and less than 15% held by the top ten. Findings and limits, study-wide: Certain nonresponders likewise exhibited a low normalized T-cell clonal expansion. Doses of 0.1 to 3.0 mg/kg were accompanied by clonal expansion of CD4+ and CD8+ blood T cells by week 6. With doses of 0.1-3.0 mg/kg, partial responders showed among the lowest clonal expansion.

Specimen: CD4+ or CD8+ T cells sorted from blood, collected in a trial of the OX40 agonist ivuxolimab. The chain combines TRBV27 with TRBJ2-7; possibly TRBD2 for D (6 bases). This TCR was sampled from an adult with an advanced solid tumor such as melanoma, head and neck, liver or kidney cancer. The DNA for the CDR3 is TGTGCCAGCAGCCGAGTGGCGGGATATCCGTACTTC. Translating it yields CASSRVAGYPYF.